At least ten counts were recorded for the clone carrying this T cell receptor (beta chain). What it recognizes is unknown. Germline V gives CDR1 SNHLY, CDR2 FYNNEI. This CDR3 has 13 amino acids. V shed 3 bases and J shed 4 bases, with 7 bases lying between them. The data originate from a study of T cells in Graves' hyperthyroidism and ophthalmopathy. General study results and limits: Ophthalmopathy was identified by the model a median about seven months ahead of onset.

What was amplified from RNA transcripts were TCR beta CDR3 regions. Initially, a first-round RT-PCR of the TCR CDR3 employed the HTBI primer set. TCRdb itself ran the multiplex PCR reads through MiXCR, one entry per CDR3 protein. The table lists around 610,000 distinct CDR3 sequences, roughly 15% of them singletons. Duration under 3 months, a NOSPECS grade of at least 4, and a Clinical Activity Score of at least 3 characterized the ophthalmopathy patients. Exclusions: uncontrolled infection, other autoimmune disease, pregnancy, lactation. The receptor was isolated from a woman in her forties with Graves' ophthalmopathy. The sample consisted of blood. The chain employs TRBV2 and TRBJ1-5; D call uncertain. CDR3 residues: CASSEESNQPQHF. The DNA for the CDR3 is TGTGCCAGCAGTGAGGAGAGTAATCAGCCCCAGCATTTT.